The TCR beta chain described here comes from a study of beta chain features in type 1 diabetes. cDNA synthesis used the whole RNA isolate, giving expressed TCRB sequences. TCRdb's copy holds only in-frame clones and misses some; the assay was immunoSEQ multiplex PCR. The sample contains hundreds of thousands of clones, roughly 15% of which appear only once. Study outcomes and limitations: Any role of HLA type in TCRB rearrangement remained unresolved here. Within patients, naive, central memory and Treg TCRB repertoires seemed more similar than within healthy donors.

Note on this clone: Its cognate antigen is unknown.

V was clipped by 4 bases and J by 6 bases; unmatched bases: 10. This CDR3 is built from 14 residues. The germline gives CDR1 SGDLS, CDR2 YYNGEE. This TCR came from a man younger than 35 in good health. The chain couples TRBV9 to TRBJ2-7; 7 nucleotides match TRBD1. Sequencing was performed on naive CD4+ T cells from blood. In DNA, the CDR3 is TGTGCCAGCAGCACGGGACAGTCCTCCCTCGAGCAGTACTTC. This sequence encodes CASSTGQSSLEQYF.